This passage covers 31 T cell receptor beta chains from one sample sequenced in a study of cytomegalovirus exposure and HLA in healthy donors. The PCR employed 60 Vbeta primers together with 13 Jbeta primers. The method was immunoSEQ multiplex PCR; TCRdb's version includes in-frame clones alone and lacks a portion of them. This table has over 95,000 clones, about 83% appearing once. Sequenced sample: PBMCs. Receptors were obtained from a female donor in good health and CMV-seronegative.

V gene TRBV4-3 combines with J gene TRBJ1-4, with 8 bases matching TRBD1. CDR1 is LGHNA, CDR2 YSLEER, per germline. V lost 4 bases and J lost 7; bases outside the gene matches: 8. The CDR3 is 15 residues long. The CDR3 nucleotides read TGCGCCAGCAGCCTACAGGGGGGAGGTTTTGAAAAACTGTTTTTT. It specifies CASSLQGGGFEKLFF.

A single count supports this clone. Written as DNA, the CDR3 is TGTGCCAGCAGCGACAGGGGCCCGAATGGGGCCAACGTCCTGACTTTC. Amino acid sequence: CASSDRGPNGANVLTF. The chain carries TRBV5-4 and TRBJ2-6, with 8 bases aligning to TRBD1. The CDR3 runs 16 residues. CDR1 and CDR2 (germline): SGHNT, YYREEE (reference sequence). With V trimmed by 4 bases and J by 3 bases, 6 bases remained unmatched.

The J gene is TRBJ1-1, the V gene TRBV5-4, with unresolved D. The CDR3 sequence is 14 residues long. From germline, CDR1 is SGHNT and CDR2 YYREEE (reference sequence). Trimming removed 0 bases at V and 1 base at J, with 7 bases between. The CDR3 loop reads CASSLGQENTEAFF. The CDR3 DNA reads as TGTGCCAGCAGCTTGGGCCAGGAGAACACTGAAGCTTTCTTT.

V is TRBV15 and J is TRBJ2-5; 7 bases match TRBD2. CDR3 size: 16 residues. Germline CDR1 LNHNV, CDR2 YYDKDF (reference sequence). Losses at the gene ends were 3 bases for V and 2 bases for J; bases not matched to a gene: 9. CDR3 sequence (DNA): TGTGCCACCAGCAGGGGATCTAGCGGAGCACAAGAGACCCAGTACTTC. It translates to CATSRGSSGAQETQYF.

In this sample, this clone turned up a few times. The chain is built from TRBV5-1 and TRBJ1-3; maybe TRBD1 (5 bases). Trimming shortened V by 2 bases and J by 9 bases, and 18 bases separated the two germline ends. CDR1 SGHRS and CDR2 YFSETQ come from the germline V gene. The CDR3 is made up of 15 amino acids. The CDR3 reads CASSLARVSGGTIYF. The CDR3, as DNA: TGCGCCAGCAGCTTAGCCAGGGTATCCGGTGGCACCATATATTTT. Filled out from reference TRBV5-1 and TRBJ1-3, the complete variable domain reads KAGVTQTPRYLIKTRGQQVTLSCSPISGHRSVSWYQQTPGQGLQFLFEYFSETQRNKGNFPGRFSGRQFSNSRSEMNVSTLELGDSALYLCASSLARVSGGTIYFGEGSWLTVV.

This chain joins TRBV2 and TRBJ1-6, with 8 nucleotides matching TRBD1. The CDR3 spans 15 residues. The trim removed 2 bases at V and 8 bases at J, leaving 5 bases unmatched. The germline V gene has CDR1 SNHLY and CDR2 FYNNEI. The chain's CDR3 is CASSERAGGDSPLHF. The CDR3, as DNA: TGTGCCAGCAGTGAAAGGGCAGGGGGCGATTCACCCCTCCACTTT.

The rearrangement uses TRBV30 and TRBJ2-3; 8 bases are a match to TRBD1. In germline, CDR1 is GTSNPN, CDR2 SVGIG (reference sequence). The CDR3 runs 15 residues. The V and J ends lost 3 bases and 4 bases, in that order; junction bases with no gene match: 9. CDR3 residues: CAWSKSPTGADTQYF. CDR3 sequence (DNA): TGTGCCTGGAGCAAGAGCCCGACAGGGGCAGATACGCAGTATTTT.

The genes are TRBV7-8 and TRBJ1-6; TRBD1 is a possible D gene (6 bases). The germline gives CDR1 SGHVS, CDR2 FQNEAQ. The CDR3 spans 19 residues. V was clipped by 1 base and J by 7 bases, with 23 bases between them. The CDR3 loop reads CASSLVGGRRPSRNSPLHF. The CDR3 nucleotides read TGTGCCAGCAGCTTAGTGGGGGGGCGACGACCTTCTCGGAATTCACCCCTCCACTTT.

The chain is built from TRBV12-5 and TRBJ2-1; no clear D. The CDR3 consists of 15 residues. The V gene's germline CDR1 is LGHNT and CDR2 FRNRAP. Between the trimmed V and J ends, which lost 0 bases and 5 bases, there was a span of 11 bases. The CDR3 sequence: CASGLVLGVNNEQFF. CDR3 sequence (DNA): TGTGCTAGTGGTTTGGTACTGGGCGTGAACAATGAGCAGTTCTTC.

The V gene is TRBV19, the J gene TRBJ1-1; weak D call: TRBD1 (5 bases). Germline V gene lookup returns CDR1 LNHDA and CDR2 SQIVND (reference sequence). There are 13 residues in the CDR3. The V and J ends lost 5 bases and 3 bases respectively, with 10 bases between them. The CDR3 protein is CASSADSDTEAFF. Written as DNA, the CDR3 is TGTGCCAGTAGTGCTGACAGTGACACTGAAGCTTTCTTT.

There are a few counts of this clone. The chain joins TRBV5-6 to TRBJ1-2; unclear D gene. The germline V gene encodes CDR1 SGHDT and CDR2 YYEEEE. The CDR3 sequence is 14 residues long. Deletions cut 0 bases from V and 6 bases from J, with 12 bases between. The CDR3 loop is CASSLGGSRNGYTF. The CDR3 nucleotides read TGTGCCAGCAGCTTGGGAGGCAGCCGGAATGGCTACACCTTC.

The CDR3, as DNA: TGTGCCAGCTCGCGAGGGACAGATAGCAATCAGCCCCAGCATTTT. Translated, it gives CASSRGTDSNQPQHF. This chain uses TRBV18 with TRBJ1-5, with 7 bases matching TRBD1. Unmatched junction bases numbered 5, after V lost 6 bases and J lost 0 bases. The germline CDR1 and CDR2 sequences are KGHSH and LQKENI. The length of the CDR3 is 15 residues.

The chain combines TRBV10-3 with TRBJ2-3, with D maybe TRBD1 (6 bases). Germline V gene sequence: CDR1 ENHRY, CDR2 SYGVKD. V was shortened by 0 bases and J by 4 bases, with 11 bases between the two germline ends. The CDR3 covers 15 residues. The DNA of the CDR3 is TGTGCCATCAGTGAGTCGGTCACAGGGTCAGATACGCAGTATTTT. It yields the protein CAISESVTGSDTQYF.

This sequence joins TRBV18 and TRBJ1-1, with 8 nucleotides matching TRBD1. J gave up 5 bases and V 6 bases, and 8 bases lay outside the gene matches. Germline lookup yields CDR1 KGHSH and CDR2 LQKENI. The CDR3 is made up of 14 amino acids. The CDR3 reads CASSAGQGLTEAFF. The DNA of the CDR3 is TGTGCCAGCTCGGCAGGACAGGGCTTAACTGAAGCTTTCTTT.

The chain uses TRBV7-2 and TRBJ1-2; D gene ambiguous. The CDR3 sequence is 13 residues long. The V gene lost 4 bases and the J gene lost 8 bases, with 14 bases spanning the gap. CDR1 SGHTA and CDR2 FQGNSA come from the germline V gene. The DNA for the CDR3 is TGTGCCAGCAGCTCAACAGAGAGTTCCGGCTACACCTTC. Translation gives CASSSTESSGYTF.

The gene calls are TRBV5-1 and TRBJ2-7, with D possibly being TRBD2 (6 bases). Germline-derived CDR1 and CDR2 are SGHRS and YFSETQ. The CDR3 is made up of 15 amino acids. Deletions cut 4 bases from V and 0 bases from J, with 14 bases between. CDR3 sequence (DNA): TGCGCCAGCAGCCCGGGCGGTAGCGGCTCCTACGAGCAGTACTTC. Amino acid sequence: CASSPGGSGSYEQYF.

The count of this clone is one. CDR3 residues: CASSGEGQGANQPQHF. The CDR3 DNA reads TGTGCCAGCAGTGGTGAGGGACAGGGGGCGAATCAGCCCCAGCATTTT. The chain has TRBV2 and TRBJ1-5; 12 nucleotides align to TRBD1. Germline V gives CDR1 SNHLY, CDR2 FYNNEI. J was trimmed by 4 bases and V by 4 bases; bases with no gene match: 5. The CDR3 length is 16 residues.

The CDR3 nucleotides are TGTGCCAGCAGCCCCAACCCAACAGGTGACAATTCACCCCTCCACTTT. Translated: CASSPNPTGDNSPLHF. The chain joins TRBV5-4 to TRBJ1-6; D possibly corresponds to TRBD1 (5 bases). V was trimmed by 4 bases and J by 7 bases, leaving 18 bases between them. CDR3 length: 16 residues. CDR1 is SGHNT and CDR2 is YYREEE in the germline V gene (reference sequence).

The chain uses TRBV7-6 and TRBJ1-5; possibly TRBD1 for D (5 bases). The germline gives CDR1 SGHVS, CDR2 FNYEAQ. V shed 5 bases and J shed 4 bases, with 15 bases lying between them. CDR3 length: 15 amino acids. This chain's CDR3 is CASSPLGGGNQPQHF. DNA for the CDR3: TGTGCCAGCAGCCCTCTGGGGGGTGGAAATCAGCCCCAGCATTTT.

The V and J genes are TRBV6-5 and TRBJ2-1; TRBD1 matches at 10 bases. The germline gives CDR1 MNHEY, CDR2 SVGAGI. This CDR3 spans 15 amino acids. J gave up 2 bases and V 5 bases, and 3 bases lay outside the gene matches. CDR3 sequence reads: CASSAGTGAYNEQFF. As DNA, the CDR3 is TGTGCCAGCAGTGCCGGGACAGGGGCCTACAATGAGCAGTTCTTC.

As DNA, the CDR3 is TGTGCCAGCAGCTACTATCCGACAGGGGCGGAAGGTGGAGAGACCCAGTACTTC. Its translation is CASSYYPTGAEGGETQYF. The V call is TRBV11-1, the J call TRBJ2-5; 8 bases align to TRBD1. This CDR3 is 18 amino acids long. Germline V gene data show CDR1 as SGHAT and CDR2 as FQDESV (reference sequence). The ends lost 4 bases at V and 4 bases at J; junction bases unmatched: 17.

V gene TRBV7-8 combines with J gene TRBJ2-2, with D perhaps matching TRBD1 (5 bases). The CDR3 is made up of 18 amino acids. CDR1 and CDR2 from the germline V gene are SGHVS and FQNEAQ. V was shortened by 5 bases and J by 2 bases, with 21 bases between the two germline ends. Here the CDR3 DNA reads TGTGCCAGCAGCACGACGTTGGGGCCAAAATCAAACACCGGGGAGCTGTTTTTT. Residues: CASSTTLGPKSNTGELFF.

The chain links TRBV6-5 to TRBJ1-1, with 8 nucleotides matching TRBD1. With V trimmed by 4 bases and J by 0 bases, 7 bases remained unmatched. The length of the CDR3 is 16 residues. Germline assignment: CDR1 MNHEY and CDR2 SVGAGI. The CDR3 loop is CASSLGTGEMNTEAFF. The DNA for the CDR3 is TGTGCCAGCAGTTTGGGGACAGGAGAAATGAACACTGAAGCTTTCTTT.

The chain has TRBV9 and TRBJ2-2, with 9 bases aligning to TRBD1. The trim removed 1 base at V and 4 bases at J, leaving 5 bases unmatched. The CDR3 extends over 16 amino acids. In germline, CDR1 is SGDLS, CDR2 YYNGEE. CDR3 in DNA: TGTGCCAGCAGCGTACGACAGGGGGGAACCACCGGGGAGCTGTTTTTT. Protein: CASSVRQGGTTGELFF.

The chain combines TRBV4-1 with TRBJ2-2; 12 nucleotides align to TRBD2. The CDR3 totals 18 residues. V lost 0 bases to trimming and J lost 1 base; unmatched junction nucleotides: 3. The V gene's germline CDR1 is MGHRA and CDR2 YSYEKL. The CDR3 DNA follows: TGCGCCAGCAGCCAAGACTCACTAGCGGGGGGGAACACCGGGGAGCTGTTTTTT. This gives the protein CASSQDSLAGGNTGELFF.

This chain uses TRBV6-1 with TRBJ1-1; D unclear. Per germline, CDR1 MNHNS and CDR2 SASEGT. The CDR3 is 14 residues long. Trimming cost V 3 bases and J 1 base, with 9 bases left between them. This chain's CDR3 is CASSDMVGNTEAFF. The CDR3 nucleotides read TGTGCCAGCAGTGATATGGTCGGGAACACTGAAGCTTTCTTT.

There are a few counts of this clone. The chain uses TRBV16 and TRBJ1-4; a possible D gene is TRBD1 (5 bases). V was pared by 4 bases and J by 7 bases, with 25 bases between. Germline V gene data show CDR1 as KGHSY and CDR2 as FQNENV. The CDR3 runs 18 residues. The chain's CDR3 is CASSLRLEGLLSGEKLFF. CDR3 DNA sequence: TGTGCCAGCAGCCTGCGCTTGGAGGGGCTTCTTTCCGGTGAAAAACTGTTTTTT. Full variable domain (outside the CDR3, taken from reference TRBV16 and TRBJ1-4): GEEVAQTPKHLVRGEGQKAKLYCAPIKGHSYVFWYQQVLKNEFKFLISFQNENVFDETGMPKERFSAKCLPNSPCSLEIQATKLEDSAVYFCASSLRLEGLLSGEKLFFGSGTQLSVL.

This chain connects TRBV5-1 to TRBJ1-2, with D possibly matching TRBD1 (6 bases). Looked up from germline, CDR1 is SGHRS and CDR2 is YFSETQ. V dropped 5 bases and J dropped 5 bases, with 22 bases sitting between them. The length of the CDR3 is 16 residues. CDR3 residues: CASSFTDSFRPYGYTF. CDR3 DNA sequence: TGCGCCAGCAGTTTCACGGACAGCTTCCGACCGTATGGCTACACCTTC.

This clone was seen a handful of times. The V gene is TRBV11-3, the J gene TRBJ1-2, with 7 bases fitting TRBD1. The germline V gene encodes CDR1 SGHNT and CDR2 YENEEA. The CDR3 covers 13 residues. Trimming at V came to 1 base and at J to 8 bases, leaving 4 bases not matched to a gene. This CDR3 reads CASSLAAGGGYTF. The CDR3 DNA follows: TGTGCCAGCAGCTTAGCCGCAGGGGGAGGCTACACCTTC.

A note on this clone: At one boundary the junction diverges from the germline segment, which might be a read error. The CDR3 loop is CSSSLGGSGYGYTF. The CDR3, as DNA: TGTTCCAGCAGCTTAGGGGGGTCGGGCTATGGCTACACCTTC. The chain recombines TRBV7-3 with TRBJ1-2, with TRBD1 as a possible D gene (6 bases). Germline CDR1 is SGHTA and CDR2 is FQGTGA. The CDR3 has 14 residues.

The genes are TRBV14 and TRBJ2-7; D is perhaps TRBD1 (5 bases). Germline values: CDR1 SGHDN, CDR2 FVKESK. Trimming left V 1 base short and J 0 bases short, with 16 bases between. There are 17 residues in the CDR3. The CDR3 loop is CASSQVYQGRSSYEQYF. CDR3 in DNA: TGTGCCAGCAGCCAAGTTTACCAGGGAAGGAGCTCCTACGAGCAGTACTTC. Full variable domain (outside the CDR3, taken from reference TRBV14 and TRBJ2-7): EAGVTQFPSHSVIEKGQTVTLRCDPISGHDNLYWYRRVMGKEIKFLLHFVKESKQDESGMPNNRFLAERTGGTYSTLKVQPAELEDSGVYFCASSQVYQGRSSYEQYFGPGTRLTVT.